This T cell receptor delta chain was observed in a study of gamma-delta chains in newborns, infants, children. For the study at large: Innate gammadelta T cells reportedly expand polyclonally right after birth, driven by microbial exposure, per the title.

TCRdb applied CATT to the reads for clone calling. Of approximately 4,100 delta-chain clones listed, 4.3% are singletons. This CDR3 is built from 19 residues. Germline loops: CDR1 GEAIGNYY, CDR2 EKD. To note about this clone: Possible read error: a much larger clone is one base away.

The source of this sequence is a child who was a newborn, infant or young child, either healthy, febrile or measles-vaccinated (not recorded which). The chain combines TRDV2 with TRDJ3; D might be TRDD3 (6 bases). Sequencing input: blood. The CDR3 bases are TGTGCCTGTGACACCGGATGGGGGGCCAGCTCCTGGGACACCCGACAGGTGTTTTTC. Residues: CACDTGWGASSWDTRQVFF.